One TCR beta chain is described in this entry. The data were taken from a study of blood T cell repertoires in COVID-19. Study summary: Samples taken during acute and convalescent COVID-19 were collected in the United States, Italy and Spain. T cells, B-cell-depleted T cells, or PBMCs provided the cDNA or gDNA that served as material.

CDR3 length equals 15 residues. V lost 3 bases to trimming and J lost 0 bases, with 11 bases between them. Germline V gives CDR1 LGHNA, CDR2 YNFKEQ. Study processing details: Amplification from reference gene primers served as the basis for estimated nucleated cell counts. TCRdb's table, derived via immunoSEQ multiplex PCR, lists solely in-frame clones and lacks some. The DNA gave D and trimming, while V, J and clone size come from that table. The sample consists of 65,000 to 75,000 clones, approximately 78% of them appearing once. The receptor was isolated from a man older than 75 with acute or convalescent COVID-19. The V and J genes are TRBV4-2 and TRBJ1-2; D unresolved. What was sequenced was peripheral blood. The CDR3 DNA sequence: TGTGCCAGCAGCCAGGCACGTGCCTCTAACTATGGCTACACCTTC. Encoded protein: CASSQARASNYGYTF.